Listed below are T cell receptor beta chains from one sample, sequenced in a study of cytomegalovirus exposure and HLA in healthy donors. Sequencing used immunoSEQ multiplex PCR; TCRdb keeps in-frame clones, though not all of them. This sample has about 120,000 clones, with 8.5% to 9% found just once. Sequencing was carried out using PBMCs. All receptors come from a middle-aged woman in good health and CMV-seropositive. CDR3s include the opening cysteine and the closing phenylalanine or tryptophan. Each record gives: clone size, D gene, V gene, J gene, CDR3 DNA, CDR3 protein. The D gene is left open where the match is weak. Clone size is shown for a subset of rows, as once, few, many or a class of expanded clone.

few	TRBD2	TRBV4-1	TRBJ2-1	TGCGCCAGCAGCCAAGAATCTAGCGGGGGGAGCTCCTACAATGAGCAGTTCTTC	CASSQESSGGSSYNEQFF
-	-	TRBV5-1	TRBJ1-4	TGCGCCAGCAGCTCCTCAGGGGTGGCTAATGAAAAACTGTTTTTT	CASSSSGVANEKLFF
-	-	TRBV14	TRBJ1-1	TGTGCCAGCAGCACCACAGGGACCACTGAAGCTTTCTTT	CASSTTGTTEAFF
-	-	TRBV6-5	TRBJ1-2	TGTGCCAGCAGGACCACAGGGAACTATGGCTACACCTTC	CASRTTGNYGYTF
-	-	TRBV6-4	TRBJ2-2	TGTGCCAGCAGTCAAAACCCAGGGTACACCGGGGAGCTGTTTTTT	CASSQNPGYTGELFF
-	-	TRBV5-1	TRBJ1-2	TGCGCCAGCAGCCCCGGCGGGGACTATGGCTACACCTTC	CASSPGGDYGYTF
-	-	TRBV21-1	TRBJ1-5	TGTGCCAGCAGCAAGCTCACAGGGCATCAGCCCCAGCATTTT	CASSKLTGHQPQHF
few	-	TRBV7-9	TRBJ1-4	TGTGCCAGCAGCTTAGTTTCAGGGTGGAATGAAAAACTGTTTTTT	CASSLVSGWNEKLFF
once	TRBD1	TRBV18	TRBJ1-3	TGTGCCAGCTCCACAGGGGGTGATGGAAACACCATATATTTT	CASSTGGDGNTIYF
-	-	TRBV20-1	TRBJ1-1	TGCAGTGCTAGGTATCCCACTGAAGCTTTCTTT	CSARYPTEAFF
-	-	TRBV11-2	TRBJ1-1	TGTGCCAGCACCCCCGTAACTGAAGCTTTCTTT	CASTPVTEAFF
-	TRBD2	TRBV9	TRBJ2-7	TGTGCCAGCAGCTTTGGCGGGGGAGGTTTCCACGAGCAGTACTTC	CASSFGGGGFHEQYF
-	-	TRBV5-1	TRBJ1-5	TGCGCCAGCAGCACCGGGACAAATCAGCCCCAGCATTTT	CASSTGTNQPQHF
-	TRBD2	TRBV6-4	TRBJ2-7	TGTGCCAGCAGTGACCTCCTGAAACTAGCGAGGAGCTCCTACGAGCAGTACTTC	CASSDLLKLARSSYEQYF
-	-	TRBV6-5	TRBJ2-5	TGTGCCAGCAGTGAAGGGGCCCAAGAGACCCAGTACTTC	CASSEGAQETQYF
few	TRBD2	TRBV25-1	TRBJ2-1	TGTGCCAGCATAAATTCCGGGACTAGCGGGGGGGGCGAGCAGTTCTTC	CASINSGTSGGGEQFF
-	TRBD2	TRBV11-2	TRBJ2-7	TGTGCCAGCAGCGCGACTAGCGGGGTCTCCTACGAGCAGTACTTC	CASSATSGVSYEQYF
-	-	TRBV7-8	TRBJ2-7	TGTGCCAGCAGCTTCGCGGGACCTTGGGACGAGCAGTACTTC	CASSFAGPWDEQYF
few	TRBD1	TRBV9	TRBJ1-4	TGTGCCAGCAGCCTAACAGGGGTGACTAATGAAAAACTGTTTTTT	CASSLTGVTNEKLFF
few	-	TRBV18	TRBJ1-2	TGTGCCAGCTCGCCTGACACTGACTATGGCTACACCTTC	CASSPDTDYGYTF
few	TRBD1	TRBV6-1	TRBJ1-4	TGTGCCAGCAGTTCCGCGACAGGGAAAAAACTGTTTTTT	CASSSATGKKLFF
-	TRBD1	TRBV19	TRBJ2-7	TGTGCCAGTAGTACCGCGGGACAGGGGTTCTCCTACGAGCAGTACTTC	CASSTAGQGFSYEQYF
-	TRBD1	TRBV19	TRBJ2-5	TGTGCCAGTTCCGGGACAGATAAAGAGACCCAGTACTTC	CASSGTDKETQYF
-	TRBD1	TRBV28	TRBJ1-2	TGTGCCAGCAGTCCCTGGGACAGACCGTCAGGCTACACCTTC	CASSPWDRPSGYTF
-	-	TRBV6-1	TRBJ2-7	TGTGCCAGCACAGAGGTAGGACAGACCTACGAGCAGTACTTC	CASTEVGQTYEQYF
-	TRBD1	TRBV6-1	TRBJ1-2	TGTGCCAGCAGTGAAGCAGGGGGCTATGGCTACTCCTTC	CASSEAGGYGYSF
few	-	TRBV11-2	TRBJ1-1	TGTGCCAGCAGCTCGGGACAAGCCCTTTTTATGAACACTGAAGCTTTCTTT	CASSSGQALFMNTEAFF
-	-	TRBV7-2	TRBJ2-3	TGTGCCAGCAGCTTCCTCCTCGGGGGAACAGATACGCAGTATTTT	CASSFLLGGTDTQYF
-	-	TRBV5-5	TRBJ2-2	TGTGCCAGCAGCTTCGGACAGGGAGGGCGTGGCGGGGAGCTGTTTTTT	CASSFGQGGRGGELFF
-	-	TRBV19	TRBJ2-1	TGTGCCAGTACCTCGGGACAAACGGCGGACAATGAGCAGTTCTTC	CASTSGQTADNEQFF
-	TRBD1	TRBV18	TRBJ1-4	TGTGCCAGCTCACCCCGGACAGGCCTTAATGAAAAACTGTTTTTT	CASSPRTGLNEKLFF
-	TRBD1	TRBV6-6	TRBJ1-2	TGTGCCAGCATCAAACCACAGGGGGACTATGGCTACACCTTC	CASIKPQGDYGYTF
few	-	TRBV6-1	TRBJ1-2	TGTGCCAGCAGAACAGGGTACTATGGCTACACCTTC	CASRTGYYGYTF
-	-	TRBV19	TRBJ1-3	TGTGCCAGTAGTATTATGCCAGGGCGCCCTTCTGGAAACACCATATATTTT	CASSIMPGRPSGNTIYF
-	TRBD1	TRBV19	TRBJ2-1	TGTGCCAGTGGTCGGGACAGGGGGCATGAGCAGTTCTTC	CASGRDRGHEQFF
-	-	TRBV11-2	TRBJ2-5	TGTGCCAGCAGCATCTACAGGGAGGGAGAGACCCAGTACTTC	CASSIYREGETQYF
few	TRBD2	TRBV29-1	TRBJ2-5	TGCAGCGTTGAAGATCGGGCCCAGGAGCGGGGGGAGACCCAGTACTTC	CSVEDRAQERGETQYF
-	-	TRBV9	TRBJ2-2	TGTGCCAGCAGCGTTGCAGGGGATTACACCGGGGAGCTGTTTTTT	CASSVAGDYTGELFF
few	-	TRBV19	TRBJ1-5	TGTGCTTGCGGCCAGGGGAATCAGCCCCAGCATTTT	CACGQGNQPQHF
few	-	TRBV2	TRBJ1-1	TGTGCCTCCCAGGGGCACGAGAACACTGAAGCTTTCTTT	CASQGHENTEAFF
-	-	TRBV5-1	TRBJ2-2	TGCGCCAGCAGCTTGGACAGTACGAACACCGGGGAGCTGTTTTTT	CASSLDSTNTGELFF